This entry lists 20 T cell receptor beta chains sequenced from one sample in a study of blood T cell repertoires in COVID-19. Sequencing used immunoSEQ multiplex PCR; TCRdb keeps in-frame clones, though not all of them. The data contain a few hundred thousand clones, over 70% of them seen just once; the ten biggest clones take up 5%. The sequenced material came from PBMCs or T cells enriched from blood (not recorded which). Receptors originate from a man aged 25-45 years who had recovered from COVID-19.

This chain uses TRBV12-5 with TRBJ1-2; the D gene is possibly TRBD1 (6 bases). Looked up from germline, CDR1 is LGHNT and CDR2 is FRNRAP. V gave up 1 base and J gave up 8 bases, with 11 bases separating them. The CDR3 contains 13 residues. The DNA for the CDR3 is TGTGCTAGTGGTTTGGCACCCGGGACAGGCTACACCTTC. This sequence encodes CASGLAPGTGYTF.

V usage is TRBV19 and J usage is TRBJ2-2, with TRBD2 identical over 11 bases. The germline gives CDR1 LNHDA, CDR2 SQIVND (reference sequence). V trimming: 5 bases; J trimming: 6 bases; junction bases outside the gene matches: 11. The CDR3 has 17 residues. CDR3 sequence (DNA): TGTGCCAGTAGTCCTTCTCTAGCGGGGGGAACGGCCGGGGAGCTGTTTTTT. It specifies CASSPSLAGGTAGELFF.

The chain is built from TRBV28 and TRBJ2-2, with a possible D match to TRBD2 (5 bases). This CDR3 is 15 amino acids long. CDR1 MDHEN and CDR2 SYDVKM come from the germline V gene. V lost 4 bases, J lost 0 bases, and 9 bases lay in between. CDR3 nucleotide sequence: TGTGCCAGCAGTTCCCCCGGGACGAACACCGGGGAGCTGTTTTTT. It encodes CASSSPGTNTGELFF.

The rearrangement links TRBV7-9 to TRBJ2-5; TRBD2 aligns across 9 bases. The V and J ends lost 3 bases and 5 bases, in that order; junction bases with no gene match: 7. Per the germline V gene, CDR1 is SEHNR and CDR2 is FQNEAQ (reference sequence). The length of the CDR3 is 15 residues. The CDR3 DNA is TGTGCCAGCAGCTTGGCGGGACTAGCTCCGGAGACCCAGTACTTC. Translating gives CASSLAGLAPETQYF.

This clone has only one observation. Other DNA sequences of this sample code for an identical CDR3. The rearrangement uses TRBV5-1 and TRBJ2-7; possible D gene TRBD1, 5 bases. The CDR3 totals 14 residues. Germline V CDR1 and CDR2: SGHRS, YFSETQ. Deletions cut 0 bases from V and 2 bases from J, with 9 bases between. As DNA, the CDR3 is TGCGCCAGCAGCTTGGCTGGGGCTGCCTACGAGCAGTACTTC. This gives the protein CASSLAGAAYEQYF.

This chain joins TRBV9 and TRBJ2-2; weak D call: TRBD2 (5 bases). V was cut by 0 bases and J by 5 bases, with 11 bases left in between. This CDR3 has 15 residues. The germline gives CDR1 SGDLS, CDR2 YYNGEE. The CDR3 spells CASSVGGSETGELFF. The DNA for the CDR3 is TGTGCCAGCAGCGTAGGAGGGAGTGAGACCGGGGAGCTGTTTTTT. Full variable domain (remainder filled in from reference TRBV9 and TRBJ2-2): DSGVTQTPKHLITATGQRVTLRCSPRSGDLSVYWYQQSLDQGLQFLIQYYNGEERAKGNILERFSAQQFPDLHSELNLSSLELGDSALYFCASSVGGSETGELFFGEGSRLTVL.

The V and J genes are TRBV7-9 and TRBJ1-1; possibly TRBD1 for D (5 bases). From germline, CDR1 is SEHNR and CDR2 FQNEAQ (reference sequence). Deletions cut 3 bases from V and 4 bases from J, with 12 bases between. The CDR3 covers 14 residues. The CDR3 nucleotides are TGTGCCAGCAGCTTTGGAGGGGTTGCCACTGAAGCTTTCTTT. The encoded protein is CASSFGGVATEAFF.

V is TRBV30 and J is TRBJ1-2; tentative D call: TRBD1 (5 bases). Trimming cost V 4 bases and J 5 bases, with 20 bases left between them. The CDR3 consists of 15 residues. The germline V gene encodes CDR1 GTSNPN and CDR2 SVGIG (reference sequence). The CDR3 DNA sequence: TGTGCCTGGACCGTAGGGGCGACAAAACTTTATGGCTACACCTTC. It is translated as CAWTVGATKLYGYTF.

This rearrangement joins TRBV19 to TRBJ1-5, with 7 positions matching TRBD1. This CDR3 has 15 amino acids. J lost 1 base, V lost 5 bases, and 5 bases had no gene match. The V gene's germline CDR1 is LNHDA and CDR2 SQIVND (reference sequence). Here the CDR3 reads CASSVLTGSNQPQHF. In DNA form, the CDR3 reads TGTGCCAGTAGTGTCCTGACAGGGAGCAATCAGCCCCAGCATTTT.

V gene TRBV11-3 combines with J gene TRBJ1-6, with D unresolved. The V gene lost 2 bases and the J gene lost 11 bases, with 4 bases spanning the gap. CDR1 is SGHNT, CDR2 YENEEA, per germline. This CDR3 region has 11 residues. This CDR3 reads CASSLSTPLHF. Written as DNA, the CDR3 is TGTGCCAGCAGCTTATCAACACCCCTCCACTTT.

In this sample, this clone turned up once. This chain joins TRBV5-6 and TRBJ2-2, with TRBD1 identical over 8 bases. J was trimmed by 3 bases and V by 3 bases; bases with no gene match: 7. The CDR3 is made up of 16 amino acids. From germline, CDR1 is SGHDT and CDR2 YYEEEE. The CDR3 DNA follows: TGTGCCAGCAGCTCGGGGACAGGTGATTACACCGGGGAGCTGTTTTTT. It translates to CASSSGTGDYTGELFF.

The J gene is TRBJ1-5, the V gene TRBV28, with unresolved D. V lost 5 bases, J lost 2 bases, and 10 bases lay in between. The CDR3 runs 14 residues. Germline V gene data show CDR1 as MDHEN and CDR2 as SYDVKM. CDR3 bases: TGTGCCAGCAGTCAGGTCACACGCAATCAGCCCCAGCATTTT. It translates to CASSQVTRNQPQHF.

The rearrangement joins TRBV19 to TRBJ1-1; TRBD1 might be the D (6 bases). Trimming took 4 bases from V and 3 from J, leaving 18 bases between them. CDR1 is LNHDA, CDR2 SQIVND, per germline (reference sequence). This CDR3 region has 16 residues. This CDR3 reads CASSKNPDRAHTEAFF. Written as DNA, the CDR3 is TGTGCCAGTAGTAAAAACCCGGACAGAGCTCACACTGAAGCTTTCTTT.

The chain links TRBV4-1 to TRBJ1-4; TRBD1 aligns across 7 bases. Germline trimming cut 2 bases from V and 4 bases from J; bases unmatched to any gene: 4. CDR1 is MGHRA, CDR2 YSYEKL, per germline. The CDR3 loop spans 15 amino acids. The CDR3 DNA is TGCGCCAGCAGCCAAACCCAGGGGGTTAATGAAAAACTGTTTTTT. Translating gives CASSQTQGVNEKLFF.

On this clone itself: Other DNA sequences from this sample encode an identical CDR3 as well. The CDR3 nucleotides are TGTGCCAGCAGTTTGGGACAGGGCTACGAGCAGTACTTC. Translating gives CASSLGQGYEQYF. V gene TRBV12-3 or TRBV12-4 combines with J gene TRBJ2-7, with 9 positions matching TRBD1. The junction had 0 bases not matched to a gene; V was cut back by 3 bases and J by 3 bases. This CDR3 is 13 amino acids long.

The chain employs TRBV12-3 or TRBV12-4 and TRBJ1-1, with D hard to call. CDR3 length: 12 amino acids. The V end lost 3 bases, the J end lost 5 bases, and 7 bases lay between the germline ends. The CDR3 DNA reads TGTGCCAGCAGTTTGAGGAGTACTGAAGCTTTCTTT. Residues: CASSLRSTEAFF.

The CDR3 spells CASSSRGSNQPQHF. CDR3 nucleotides: TGTGCCAGCAGCTCACGGGGTAGCAATCAGCCCCAGCATTTT. The chain joins TRBV11-2 to TRBJ1-5; D unresolved. Trimming took 4 bases from V and 0 from J, leaving 7 bases between them. Germline lookup yields CDR1 SGHAT and CDR2 FQNNGV. The CDR3 runs 14 residues.

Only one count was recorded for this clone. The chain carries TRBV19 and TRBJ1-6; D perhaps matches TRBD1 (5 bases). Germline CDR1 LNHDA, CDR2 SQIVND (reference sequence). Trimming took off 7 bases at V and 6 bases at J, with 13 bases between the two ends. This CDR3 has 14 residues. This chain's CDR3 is CASTFRTSNSPLHF. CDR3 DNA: TGTGCCAGTACCTTCAGGACAAGTAATTCACCCCTCCACTTT.

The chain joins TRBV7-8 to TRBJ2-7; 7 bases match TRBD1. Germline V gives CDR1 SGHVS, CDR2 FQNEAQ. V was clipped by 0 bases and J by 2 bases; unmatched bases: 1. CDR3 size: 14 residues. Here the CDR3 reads CASSLAGQTYEQYF. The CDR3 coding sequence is TGTGCCAGCAGCTTAGCGGGACAGACCTACGAGCAGTACTTC.

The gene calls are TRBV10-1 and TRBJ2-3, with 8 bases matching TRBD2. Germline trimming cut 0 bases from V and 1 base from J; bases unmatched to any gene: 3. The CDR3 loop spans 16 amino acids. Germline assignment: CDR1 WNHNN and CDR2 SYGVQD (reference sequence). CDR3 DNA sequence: TGCGCCAGCAGTGAGTCAAGGGGACTAGGCACAGATACGCAGTATTTT. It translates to CASSESRGLGTDTQYF.